Presented here are 18 T cell receptor beta chains from one specimen sequenced in a study of molecular identifiers for immune sequencing clone quantification. TCRdb re-called the PCR reads through MiXCR, storing one row per CDR3 protein. This sample has some 580,000 distinct CDR3 sequences, with roughly 27% found just once. The sequenced sample was naive CD8+ T cells from blood, with Jurkat cell RNA spiked in. Documented subset: FACS-sorted CD8+CD4-CCR7+CD45RA+ naive T cells. These TCRs come from a human donor in good health. Some libraries in this study had Jurkat cell RNA spiked in.

The gene calls are TRBV20-1 and TRBJ2-7; no definite D call. The CDR3 length is 16 residues. Deletions cut 1 base from V and 2 bases from J, with 18 bases between. Germline V gene data show CDR1 as DFQATT and CDR2 as SNEGSKA (reference sequence). The CDR3, as DNA: TGCAGTGCTAGAGTTTCAGGAACGGTAACCACCTACGAGCAGTACTTC. It translates to CSARVSGTVTTYEQYF.

This clonotype was seen more than once but under ten times. This may stem from a read error, because a much larger clone lies one nucleotide away. V and J are TRBV4-3 and TRBJ2-3; TRBD1 is a possible D gene (6 bases). Germline V gene lookup returns CDR1 LGHNA and CDR2 YSLEER. The CDR3 is 15 residues long. Trimming shortened V by 11 bases and J by 0 bases, and 18 bases separated the two germline ends. The CDR3 DNA is TGCGCCGGCAAGGCTTCGGGACATAGCACAGATACGCAGTATTTT. It specifies CAGKASGHSTDTQYF.

This clonotype was seen a few times. The rearrangement joins TRBV24-1 to TRBJ2-5; TRBD1 is a possible D gene (5 bases). V was pared by 2 bases and J by 0 bases, with 6 bases between. The V gene's germline CDR1 is KGHDR and CDR2 SFDVKD. The CDR3 is made up of 14 amino acids. The CDR3 region has the DNA TGTGCCACCAGTGATTCAGGGCACCAAGAGACCCAGTACTTC. Translation gives CATSDSGHQETQYF.

Ten or more counts support this clonotype. In DNA form, the CDR3 reads TGTGCCTGGAGTCGGCTAGCTACAGATACGCAGTATTTT. Translating gives CAWSRLATDTQYF. The chain links TRBV30 to TRBJ2-3; TRBD2 might be the D (5 bases). This CDR3 has 13 amino acids. With 2 bases removed from V and 3 bases from J, the gap between germline ends came to 9 bases. Germline CDR1 is GTSNPN and CDR2 is SVGIG (reference sequence).

In this sample, this clonotype turned up many times. The V and J genes are TRBV5-4 and TRBJ2-3; D is tentatively TRBD1 or TRBD2 (7 bases each). The CDR3 is 16 amino acids. V was trimmed by 5 bases and J by 5 bases, leaving 21 bases between them. The germline V gene has CDR1 SGHNT and CDR2 YYREEE (reference sequence). The DNA for the CDR3 is TGTGCCAGCAGGGGGATGGGGAGGGGGCCCGGAGATACGCAGTATTTT. Translating it yields CASRGMGRGPGDTQYF.

On this clonotype itself: A much larger clone differs by one base, so this may be a read error. The rearrangement joins TRBV10-3 to TRBJ2-7; D gene uncertain. Trimming left V 0 bases short and J 5 bases short, with 8 bases between. The CDR3 extends over 13 amino acids. Germline-derived CDR1 and CDR2 are ENHRY and SYGVKD. DNA of the CDR3: TGTGCCATCAGTGAGTCGAATTCTCACGAGCAGTACTTC. It yields the protein CAISESNSHEQYF.

This clonotype was observed a handful of times. Possible read error: a much larger clone is one base away. This chain joins TRBV5-5 and TRBJ2-1, with 10 bases aligning to TRBD1. CDR1 and CDR2 (germline): SGHKS, YYEKEE (reference sequence). This CDR3 region has 14 residues. In DNA, the CDR3 is TGTGCCAGCAACTTGGGACAGGGGTACAATGAGCAGTTCTTC. It encodes CASNLGQGYNEQFF.

For this clonotype: Likely a read error: the CDR3 ends without its conserved phenylalanine or tryptophan. The rearrangement joins TRBV5-6 to TRBJ2-7, with D unresolved. The V and J ends lost 3 bases and 9 bases respectively, with 22 bases between them. CDR3 size: 15 residues. Germline lookup yields CDR1 SGHDT and CDR2 YYEEEE. The CDR3 DNA follows: TGTGCCAGCAGCTCCCCTGAGGAATACGGCTTTGGGCAGTACCTC. Its protein product is CASSSPEEYGFGQYL.

This clonotype showed up many times. The chain combines TRBV7-6 with TRBJ2-5; D tentatively reads TRBD1 or TRBD2 (5 bases each). Trimming took 3 bases from V and 4 from J, leaving 24 bases between them. This CDR3 is built from 18 residues. Per the germline V gene, CDR1 is SGHVS and CDR2 is FNYEAQ. The CDR3 DNA sequence: TGTGCCAGCAGCTTCCATGATGCCGGAGGCAGGGCGAGAGAGACCCAGTACTTC. Translated: CASSFHDAGGRARETQYF.

CDR3 in DNA: TGTGCCAGCAGTTTACAGCTAGTCCCCTACAATGAGCAGTTCTTC. It encodes CASSLQLVPYNEQFF. The rearrangement links TRBV27 to TRBJ2-1; no firm D call. Trimming removed 2 bases from V and 2 bases from J, with 10 bases in between. Looked up from germline, CDR1 is MNHEY and CDR2 is SMNVEV (reference sequence). There are 15 residues in the CDR3.

This chain links TRBV4-1 with TRBJ1-1; D gene ambiguous. V was cut by 4 bases and J by 6 bases, with 18 bases left in between. Germline CDR1 reads MGHRA; CDR2 reads YSYEKL. The CDR3 has 15 residues. The CDR3 is CASSPVAPRDPEAFF. CDR3 nucleotides: TGCGCCAGCAGCCCAGTCGCGCCTCGCGACCCTGAAGCTTTCTTT.

The V call is TRBV6-2 or TRBV6-3, the J call TRBJ2-5, with D uncertain. The length of the CDR3 is 15 residues. The V end was cut by 6 bases, the J end by 5 bases, with 19 bases between. Germline V gene lookup returns CDR1 MNHEY and CDR2 SVGEGT. The CDR3 region has the DNA TGTGCCAGCAGACCCAACGTGGGTTTGGCGGAGACCCAGTACTTC. Protein: CASRPNVGLAETQYF.

A word on this clonotype: This may be a read error, as it is one base from a much larger clone. The chain employs TRBV5-6 and TRBJ1-2; unclear D gene. The CDR3 is made up of 16 amino acids. V was shortened by 7 bases and J by 4 bases, with 23 bases between the two germline ends. Germline lookup yields CDR1 SGHDT and CDR2 YYEEEE. The CDR3 bases are TGTGCCAGCTGCTCGGTCCGAGTAGGGTTAAGCTATGGCTACACCTTC. Amino acids: CASCSVRVGLSYGYTF.

This clonotype was recorded at least ten times. The CDR3 bases are TGCGCCAGCAGCCCAGGGAAAAACGAGAAGTGGTCGGACCGAATTTCCGCAACTAATGAAAAACTGTTTTTT. This codes for CASSPGKNEKWSDRISATNEKLFF. J is TRBJ1-4 and V is TRBV4-3, with a weak D call TRBD1 (5 bases). Trimming removed 4 bases at V and 0 bases at J, with 36 bases between. Germline CDR1 and CDR2: LGHNA and YSLEER. CDR3 size: 24 residues.

This clonotype was recorded at least ten times. V usage is TRBV5-6 and J usage is TRBJ2-4; maybe TRBD1 (5 bases). Germline CDR1 reads SGHDT; CDR2 reads YYEEEE. V lost 3 bases and J lost 11, with 18 bases in between. The CDR3 runs 14 residues. The CDR3 reads CASSSQGLLGVQYF. CDR3 coding DNA: TGTGCCAGCAGCTCTCAGGGCCTCCTGGGCGTTCAGTACTTC. The full variable domain, in which reference TRBV5-6 and TRBJ2-4 provide the parts outside the CDR3, is DAGVTQSPTHLIKTRGQQVTLRCSPKSGHDTVSWYQQALGQGPQFIFQYYEEEERQRGNFPDRFSGHQFPNYSSELNVNALLLGDSALYLCASSSQGLLGVQYFGAGTRLSVL.

At least ten counts were recorded for this clonotype. V is TRBV25-1 and J is TRBJ2-7; 7 bases align to TRBD2. The CDR3 runs to 13 residues. The germline gives CDR1 MGHDK, CDR2 SYGVNS. V was clipped by 4 bases and J by 6 bases; unmatched bases: 6. The CDR3 sequence: CASSVGGTIEQYF. The CDR3 DNA reads TGTGCCAGCAGTGTGGGAGGGACGATCGAGCAGTACTTC.

The genes are TRBV4-1 and TRBJ2-7; 9 nucleotides match TRBD2. After removal of 2 bases from V and 2 bases from J, the junction contained 10 bases not matched to a gene. The germline V gene has CDR1 MGHRA and CDR2 YSYEKL. This CDR3 contains 17 residues. The CDR3 DNA reads TGCGCCAGCAGCCAACTGCAGATAGCGGGGGAAACCTACGAGCAGTACTTC. This codes for CASSQLQIAGETYEQYF.

This clonotype appeared many times. The rearrangement uses TRBV27 and TRBJ1-1, with 7 bases matching TRBD1. Germline-derived CDR1 and CDR2 are MNHEY and SMNVEV (reference sequence). The CDR3 is 13 residues long. The V segment lost 4 bases and the J segment 5 bases; nucleotides outside the gene matches: 4. CDR3 loop: CASSSKGQTEAFF. The CDR3 nucleotides are TGTGCCAGCAGTTCAAAGGGACAGACTGAAGCTTTCTTT.